This TCR beta chain was captured in a study of T cells after yellow fever vaccination. Study-wide findings and caveats: Abundant clonotypes from the bulk population could contaminate FACS-sorted repertoires.

A note on this clonotype: Its target is unknown.

The junction had 9 bases not matched to a gene; V was cut back by 6 bases and J by 0 bases. Looked up from germline, CDR1 is SGDLS and CDR2 is YYNGEE. The CDR3 is made up of 16 amino acids. Via MiXCR, TCRdb re-called the 5' RACE reads, giving one row per CDR3 protein. The table lists under 200,000 distinct CDR3 sequences, less than 9% of them singletons. The chain recombines TRBV9 with TRBJ2-1; TRBD2 matches at 7 bases. This receptor was obtained from a man in his late teens or twenties who received the YFV17D yellow fever vaccine. The sequencing used CD4+ T cells sorted from PBMCs, collected about 5 days after the first yellow fever vaccination. The CDR3 reads CASTPGGGVSYNEQFF. The CDR3 nucleotides read TGTGCCAGCACCCCTGGGGGGGGGGTCTCCTACAATGAGCAGTTCTTC.